This TCR beta chain stems from a study of cytomegalovirus exposure and HLA in healthy donors. Germline V gives CDR1 MNHNS, CDR2 SASEGT. The CDR3 sequence is 14 residues long. Trimming removed 8 bases from V and 6 bases from J, with 17 bases in between. The PCR was carried out with 60 Vbeta primers and 13 Jbeta primers. The assay was immunoSEQ multiplex PCR, and TCRdb's table has in-frame clones only and misses some. The sample holds around 150,000 clones; more than 75% are singletons and the top ten take 3.5%. This rearrangement joins TRBV6-1 to TRBJ2-1; no reliable D call. Material: PBMCs. This TCR came from a human donor in good health. The CDR3 nucleotides are TGTGCCAGCTCCGTGTCTAGATTTGGCAATGAGCAGTTCTTC. It specifies CASSVSRFGNEQFF.